This is a list of T cell receptor beta chains from one sample in a study of T cell repertoires in ileal Crohn's disease. TCRdb's table, derived via immunoSEQ multiplex PCR, lists solely in-frame clones and lacks some. The sample includes fewer than 4,500 clones, roughly three quarters of them seen just once. The source material was ileal tissue. The source of these receptors is an adult with Crohn's disease. Each CDR3 is given with its conserved first and last residue. The D gene is left open where the match is weak. The size of a clone is reported for some rows only, either as once, few or many, or as a class for expanded clones.

TRBV5-1	once	TRBJ1-4	TRBD1	TGCGCCAGCAGCCCCACCAACAGGGGGCTCTTAGAAAAACTGTTTTTT	CASSPTNRGLLEKLFF
TRBV19	NA	TRBJ2-2	NA	TGTGCCAGTAGTACGGACAGAAACACCGGGGAGCTGTTCTTT	CASSTDRNTGELFF
TRBV29-1	NA	TRBJ2-5	NA	TGCAGCGTTGGTATCGGGGGCCAAGAGACCCAGTACTTC	CSVGIGGQETQYF
TRBV4-1	large	TRBJ1-1	NA	TGCGCCAGCAGCCCGAACCCAGGGCGATTCACTGAAGCTTTCTTT	CASSPNPGRFTEAFF
TRBV6-4	NA	TRBJ2-3	TRBD2	TGTGCCAGCAGTCCCGGGACTAGCGGCACAGATACGCAGTATTTT	CASSPGTSGTDTQYF
TRBV19	NA	TRBJ1-1	TRBD1	TGTGCCAGTAGTTTCCACAGGGGCACTGAAGCTTTCTTT	CASSFHRGTEAFF
TRBV6-5	NA	TRBJ2-5	TRBD1	TGTGCCCGGCCGGACAGGGGGGCCCAAGAGACCCAGTACTTC	CARPDRGAQETQYF
TRBV14	NA	TRBJ1-1	NA	TGTGCCAGCAGTCTACAGGGCTGGTTCACTGAAGCTTTCTTT	CASSLQGWFTEAFF
TRBV4-3	NA	TRBJ2-4	NA	TGCGCCAGCAGCCCCAAAAGCCACCGACTGCATTCGGGTGCCAAAAACATTCAGTACTTC	CASSPKSHRLHSGAKNIQYF
TRBV19	few	TRBJ2-1	NA	TGTGCCAGTAGTATCGTATTCGGGAATGAGCAGTTCTTC	CASSIVFGNEQFF
TRBV6-1	NA	TRBJ2-7	NA	TGTGCCAGCAGGGACCTAGCGGAGGGGGAGGAGCAGTACTTC	CASRDLAEGEEQYF
TRBV19	NA	TRBJ2-1	NA	TGTGCCAGTAGTTCCGGACACATCTCCTACAATGAGCAGTTCTTC	CASSSGHISYNEQFF
TRBV27	NA	TRBJ1-3	NA	TGTGCCAGCAGTTTCGATCGCGGGAACACCATATATTTT	CASSFDRGNTIYF
TRBV14	NA	TRBJ1-2	NA	TGTGCCAGCAGCCCCCGGGGGAGGGGGATCCAATCTAACTATGGCTACACCTTC	CASSPRGRGIQSNYGYTF
TRBV6-5	NA	TRBJ2-7	NA	TGTGCCAGCAGTTACTCGCGGACAGTGAGCTCCTACGAGCAGTACTTC	CASSYSRTVSSYEQYF
TRBV19	NA	TRBJ1-4	NA	TGTGCCAGTAGTACACGGGGGGGACTGTTTTTT	CASSTRGGLFF
TRBV4-2	NA	TRBJ2-1	NA	TGTGCCAGCAGCCAAGGGACTGCAGGCAATGAGCAGTTCTTC	CASSQGTAGNEQFF
TRBV6-5	NA	TRBJ1-1	NA	TGTGCCAGCAGTTACGGGAGTTACGGAGGCACTGAAGCTTTCTTT	CASSYGSYGGTEAFF
TRBV5-4	NA	TRBJ2-7	TRBD1	TGTGCCAGCACCCAGTGGGGACAGGGGTCAGCCTACGAGCAGTACTTC	CASTQWGQGSAYEQYF
TRBV7-8	once	TRBJ1-1	NA	TGTGCCAGCAGCTTAAATTCGGGTGAAGCTTTCTTT	CASSLNSGEAFF
TRBV27	few	TRBJ2-5	TRBD1	TGTGCCAGCAGGGACAGGGGGCCGGAGACCCAGTACTTC	CASRDRGPETQYF
TRBV9	NA	TRBJ2-1	TRBD1	TGTGCCAGCAGCATCGACCGGGGACAGCCTTACAATGAGCAGTTCTTC	CASSIDRGQPYNEQFF
TRBV5-1	NA	TRBJ2-1	TRBD1	TGCGCCAGCAGCTTGGTGGGGGACAGTTTTAATGAGCAGTTCTTC	CASSLVGDSFNEQFF
TRBV5-1	NA	TRBJ2-7	NA	TGCGCCAGCAGCCCGCATGGGTGGAGTAGCTACGAGCAGTACTTC	CASSPHGWSSYEQYF
TRBV6-1	NA	TRBJ1-5	NA	TGTGCCAGCAGTCCCTTTAATCAGCCCCAGCATTTT	CASSPFNQPQHF
TRBV5-4	NA	TRBJ1-1	TRBD1	TGTGCCAGCAGCTCTACGGACAGGGGGACTGAAGCTTTCTTT	CASSSTDRGTEAFF
TRBV6-6	once	TRBJ1-2	NA	TGTGCCAGCAGTTATGGCACAGAAGCTTATGGCTACACCTTC	CASSYGTEAYGYTF
TRBV27	large	TRBJ2-2	NA	TGTGCCAGCAGTTCCGCGAACACCGGGGAGCTGTTTTTT	CASSSANTGELFF
TRBV30	once	TRBJ1-4	NA	TGTGCCTGGAGTCAGGGGTTGGCTAATGAAAAACTGTTTTTT	CAWSQGLANEKLFF
TRBV6-1	NA	TRBJ2-1	NA	TGTGCCAGCAGTGAGGGGGGGGCTAGTCGGAATGAGCAGTTCTTC	CASSEGGASRNEQFF
TRBV7-7	NA	TRBJ2-5	NA	TGTGCCAGCAGCCTAAACAACGATTGGAGAGAAGAGACCCAGTACTTC	CASSLNNDWREETQYF
TRBV2	NA	TRBJ2-1	NA	TGTGCCAGCAGTGATGGGGGCGCCTACAATGAGCAGTTCTTC	CASSDGGAYNEQFF
TRBV6-1	NA	TRBJ1-1	TRBD1	TGTGCCAGCATTAGAGGGACAGGGCAGATAGGTGAAGCTTTCTTT	CASIRGTGQIGEAFF
TRBV5-8	NA	TRBJ1-1	NA	TGTGCCAGGGCGTCTAGGGGCGAGGATGAAGCTTTCTTT	CARASRGEDEAFF
TRBV28	NA	TRBJ1-1	NA	TGTGCCAGCAGTTTAAGTCCACAGGTCACTGAAGCTTTCTTT	CASSLSPQVTEAFF
TRBV9	once	TRBJ2-1	TRBD2	TGTGCCAGCAGCGTAGCTACCAGGACGGGACTAGCGGGAGTGGGCGCCTACAATGAGCAGTTCTTC	CASSVATRTGLAGVGAYNEQFF
TRBV6-1	NA	TRBJ1-5	NA	TGTGCCAGCAGCCCGGCGGGCCTAAATCAGCCCCAGCATTTT	CASSPAGLNQPQHF
TRBV29-1	NA	TRBJ2-7	TRBD2	TGCAGCGTTGCCGGCGGGGGCTCCTACGAGCAGTACTTC	CSVAGGGSYEQYF
TRBV6-7	once	TRBJ2-5	NA	TGTGCCAGCAGTTATGGGCGGGTCCGCAAGGCCCAGTACTTC	CASSYGRVRKAQYF
TRBV14	NA	TRBJ2-7	TRBD2	TGTGCCAGCAGCCAAGGGACTAGCGGCACCCACGAGCAGTACTTC	CASSQGTSGTHEQYF
TRBV11-2	few	TRBJ2-1	NA	TGTGCCAGCACCCGAGCGGACTCCTACAATGAGCAGTTCTTC	CASTRADSYNEQFF
TRBV20-1	NA	TRBJ1-1	NA	TGCAGTGCTAGACAACAGGGCATCGCTTTCTTT	CSARQQGIAFF
TRBV11-2	NA	TRBJ1-3	TRBD1	TGTGCCAGCAGCTACCGGACAGGCAGCTCTGGAAACACCATATATTTT	CASSYRTGSSGNTIYF
TRBV19	NA	TRBJ2-4	TRBD1	TGTGCCAGTAACACCGACAGGGGCCCGGGGCACTTC	CASNTDRGPGHF
TRBV6-6	NA	TRBJ2-2	TRBD1	TGTGCCAGCAGGGGGACAGGGAACGCGGGGGAGCTGTTTTTT	CASRGTGNAGELFF